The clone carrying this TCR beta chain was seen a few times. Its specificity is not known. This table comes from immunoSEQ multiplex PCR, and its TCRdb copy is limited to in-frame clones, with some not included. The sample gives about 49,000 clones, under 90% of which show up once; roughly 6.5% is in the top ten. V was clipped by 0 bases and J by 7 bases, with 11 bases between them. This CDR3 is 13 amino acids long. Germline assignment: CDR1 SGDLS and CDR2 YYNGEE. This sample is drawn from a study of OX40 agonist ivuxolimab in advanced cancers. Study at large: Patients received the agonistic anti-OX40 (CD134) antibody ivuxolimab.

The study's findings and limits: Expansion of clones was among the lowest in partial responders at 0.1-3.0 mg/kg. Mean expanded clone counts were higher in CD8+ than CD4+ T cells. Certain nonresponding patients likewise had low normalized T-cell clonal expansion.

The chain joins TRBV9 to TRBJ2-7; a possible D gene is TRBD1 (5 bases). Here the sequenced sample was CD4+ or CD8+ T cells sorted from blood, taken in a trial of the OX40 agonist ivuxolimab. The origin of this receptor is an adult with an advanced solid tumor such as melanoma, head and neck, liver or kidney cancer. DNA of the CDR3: TGTGCCAGCAGCGTAGAGATGGGGCTGGAGCAGTACTTC. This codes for CASSVEMGLEQYF.